This entry is about one T cell receptor (beta chain). Its antigen is still unknown. Profiled with immunoSEQ multiplex PCR; TCRdb holds only in-frame clones, not every one. In the table there are about 98,000 clones, roughly 92% of which are singletons. Relapse was seen in all patients after autologous stem cell transplantation, and brentuximab vedotin exposure was variable. Best response was recorded as complete response, partial response or progressive disease. V gave up 0 bases and J gave up 2 bases, with 12 bases separating them. The CDR3 length is 15 residues. Germline assignment: CDR1 SGHNT and CDR2 YYREEE (reference sequence). This record belongs to a study of PD-1 blockade in classical Hodgkin lymphoma. Overall study results and limits: It was among complete responders that baseline diversity resembled that of newly diagnosed patients. Nothing has yet pinned down what causes the repertoire differences, possibly disease activity or prior therapy. Any patient who commenced nivolumab under 1 year after ASCT was excluded.

The sequencing used peripheral blood mononuclear cells (PBMCs), collected at baseline. V and J are TRBV5-4 and TRBJ2-7; D remains ambiguous. This sequence was found in a human donor with classical Hodgkin lymphoma. Written as DNA, the CDR3 is TGTGCCAGCAGCTTGGGGGTAGCACAACCCTACGAGCAGTACTTC. Encoded protein: CASSLGVAQPYEQYF.